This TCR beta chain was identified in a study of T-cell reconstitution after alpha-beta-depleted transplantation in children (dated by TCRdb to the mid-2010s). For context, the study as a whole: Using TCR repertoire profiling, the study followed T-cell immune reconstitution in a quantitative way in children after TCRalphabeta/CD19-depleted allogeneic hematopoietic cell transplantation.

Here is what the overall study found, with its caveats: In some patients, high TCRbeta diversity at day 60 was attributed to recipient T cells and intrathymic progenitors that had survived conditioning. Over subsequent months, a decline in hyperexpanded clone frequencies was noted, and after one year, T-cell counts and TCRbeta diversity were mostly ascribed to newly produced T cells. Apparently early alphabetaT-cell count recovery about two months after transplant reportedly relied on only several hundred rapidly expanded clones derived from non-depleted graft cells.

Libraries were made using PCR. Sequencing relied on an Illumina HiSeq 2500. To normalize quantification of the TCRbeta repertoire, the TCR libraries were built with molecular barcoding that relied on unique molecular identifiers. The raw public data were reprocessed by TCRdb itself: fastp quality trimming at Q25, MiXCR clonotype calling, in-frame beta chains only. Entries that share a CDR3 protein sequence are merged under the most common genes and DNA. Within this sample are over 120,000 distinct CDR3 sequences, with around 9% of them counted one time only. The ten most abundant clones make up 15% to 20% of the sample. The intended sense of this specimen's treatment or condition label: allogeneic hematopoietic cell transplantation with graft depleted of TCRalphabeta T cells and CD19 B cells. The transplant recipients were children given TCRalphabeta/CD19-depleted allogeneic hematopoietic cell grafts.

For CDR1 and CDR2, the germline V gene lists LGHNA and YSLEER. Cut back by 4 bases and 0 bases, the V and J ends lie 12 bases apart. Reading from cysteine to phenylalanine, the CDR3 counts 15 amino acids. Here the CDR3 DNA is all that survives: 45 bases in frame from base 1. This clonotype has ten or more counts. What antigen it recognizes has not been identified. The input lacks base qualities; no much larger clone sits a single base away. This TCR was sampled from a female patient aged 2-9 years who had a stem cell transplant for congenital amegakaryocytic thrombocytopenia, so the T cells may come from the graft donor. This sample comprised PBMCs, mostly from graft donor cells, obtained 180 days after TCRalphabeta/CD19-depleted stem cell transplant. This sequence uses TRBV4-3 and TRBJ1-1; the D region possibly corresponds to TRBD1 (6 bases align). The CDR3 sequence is CASSRAGVVNTEAFF. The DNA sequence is TGCGCCAGCAGCCGAGCAGGGGTCGTGAACACTGAAGCTTTCTTT.